The 24 T cell receptor beta chains listed next were all sequenced from one sample in a study of T cells after posttransplantation cyclophosphamide. Clones were sequenced by immunoSEQ multiplex PCR, and TCRdb holds only the in-frame ones, with some missing. The table lists thousands of clones, more than 65% of them singletons. Busulfan-fludarabine conditioning, marrow transplant, and cyclophosphamide on days +3 and +4 were administered. The sequencing used CD8+ T cells sorted from PBMCs, collected around 1,200 days after allogeneic stem cell transplant with posttransplant cyclophosphamide. These receptors came from a female patient between 40 and 55 years old who received an allogeneic stem cell transplant from a related donor, was CMV-positive, and had no GVHD. Some T cells may be transferred from the graft donor.

The chain links TRBV4-1 to TRBJ2-1; TRBD1 is a possible D gene (6 bases). The length of the CDR3 is 15 residues. With 3 bases removed from V and 7 bases from J, the gap between germline ends came to 16 bases. The germline CDR1 and CDR2 sequences are MGHRA and YSYEKL. In DNA, the CDR3 is TGCGCCAGCAGCCAGGACAGTATGTATTCGAATGAGCAGTTCTTC. Its protein product is CASSQDSMYSNEQFF.

V is TRBV19 and J is TRBJ2-7, with TRBD1 identical over 7 bases. Germline CDR1 LNHDA, CDR2 SQIVND (reference sequence). V trimming: 5 bases; J trimming: 3 bases; junction bases outside the gene matches: 10. This CDR3 spans 15 amino acids. The CDR3 region has the DNA TGTGCCAGTAGTGCCCCGGACAGGTTAGTCTACGAGCAGTACTTC. It is translated as CASSAPDRLVYEQYF. Using reference TRBV19 and TRBJ2-7 for the parts outside the CDR3, the full variable domain is DGGITQSPKYLFRKEGQNVTLSCEQNLNHDAMYWYRQDPGQGLRLIYYSQIVNDFQKGDIAEGYSVSREKKESFPLTVTSAQKNPTAFYLCASSAPDRLVYEQYFGPGTRLTVT.

This chain connects TRBV27 to TRBJ1-2; TRBD1 agrees at 7 bases. Losses at the gene ends were 6 bases for V and 5 bases for J; bases not matched to a gene: 12. Germline V gives CDR1 MNHEY, CDR2 SMNVEV (reference sequence). The length of the CDR3 is 15 residues. DNA for the CDR3: TGTGCCAGCAGAGATAACAGGGGTTGGGGGTATGGCTACACCTTC. It translates to CASRDNRGWGYGYTF.

The chain uses TRBV9 and TRBJ2-7, with 7 bases fitting TRBD1. CDR3 length equals 15 residues. J was trimmed by 2 bases and V by 7 bases; bases with no gene match: 12. CDR1 and CDR2 (germline): SGDLS, YYNGEE. Here the CDR3 DNA reads TGTGCCAGCTGTATCGGACAGGAGACGGCCTACGAGCAGTACTTC. This gives the protein CASCIGQETAYEQYF.

A note on this clone: Distinct nucleotide sequences in the sample also encode this CDR3. This chain uses TRBV9 with TRBJ2-7; TRBD1 aligns across 7 bases. Losses at the gene ends were 7 bases for V and 2 bases for J; bases not matched to a gene: 12. The CDR3 has 15 residues. Per germline, CDR1 SGDLS and CDR2 YYNGEE. In nucleotides, the CDR3 is TGTGCCAGCTTTATCGAACAGGGGACGGCCTACGAGCAGTACTTC. This encodes CASFIEQGTAYEQYF.

The V call is TRBV6-6, the J call TRBJ1-4, with 11 positions matching TRBD1. Losses at the gene ends were 0 bases for V and 7 bases for J; bases not matched to a gene: 4. This CDR3 spans 16 amino acids. Per germline, CDR1 MNHNY and CDR2 SVGAGI (reference sequence). CDR3 nucleotide sequence: TGTGCCAGCAGTTACTCAGAGGGACAGGGGGTTGAAAAACTGTTTTTT. Its translation is CASSYSEGQGVEKLFF.

The chain couples TRBV4-1 to TRBJ2-7; TRBD1 matches at 8 bases. V shed 4 bases and J 0 bases; nucleotides not matched to a gene: 5. CDR3 length: 15 amino acids. Per germline, CDR1 MGHRA and CDR2 YSYEKL. The CDR3, as DNA: TGCGCCAGCAGCCTTTTTACAGGGGGCTCCTACGAGCAGTACTTC. Amino acid sequence: CASSLFTGGSYEQYF.

This clone was detected only a few times. The sample has other DNA sequences that encode this CDR3 too. The chain combines TRBV9 with TRBJ2-7; possible D gene TRBD1, 6 bases. This CDR3 has 15 amino acids. CDR1 is SGDLS, CDR2 YYNGEE, per germline. Trimming took 8 bases from V and 2 from J, leaving 20 bases between them. Here the CDR3 reads CASCIRQGTAYEQYF. In DNA, the CDR3 is TGTGCCAGTTGTATCAGGCAGGGGACGGCCTACGAGCAGTACTTC.

This rearrangement joins TRBV4-1 to TRBJ1-1, with 10 bases aligning to TRBD1. Looked up from germline, CDR1 is MGHRA and CDR2 is YSYEKL. The CDR3 totals 17 residues. Trimming took 5 bases from V and 0 from J; bases not matched to a gene: 9. Here the CDR3 reads CASSWTGGVGLNTEAFF. CDR3 DNA sequence: TGCGCCAGCAGCTGGACAGGGGGGGTGGGTTTGAACACTGAAGCTTTCTTT.

A remark on this clone: A far larger clone is one base from this, pointing to a likely read error. J is TRBJ1-2 and V is TRBV5-1, with 10 bases lining up with TRBD1. The CDR3 runs 15 residues. The V segment lost 0 bases and the J segment 8 bases; nucleotides outside the gene matches: 7. Germline-derived CDR1 and CDR2 are SGHRS and YFSETQ. CDR3 sequence (DNA): TGCGCCAGCAGCTTGGGGGGCGACAGGGGGCAAGGCTACACCTTC. This codes for CASSLGGDRGQGYTF.

This clone was recorded a few times. Other DNA sequences in this sample translate to the same CDR3. The V gene is TRBV9, the J gene TRBJ2-7, with D perhaps TRBD1 (6 bases). There are 15 residues in the CDR3. V lost 9 bases and J lost 4, with 23 bases in between. Germline loops: CDR1 SGDLS, CDR2 YYNGEE. The CDR3 bases are TGTGCCATCATTTTCGGGCAGGGGACGGCATACGAGCAGTACTTC. This sequence encodes CAIIFGQGTAYEQYF. The complete variable domain, with remaining parts taken from reference TRBV9 and TRBJ2-7, reads DSGVTQTPKHLITATGQRVTLRCSPRSGDLSVYWYQQSLDQGLQFLIQYYNGEERAKGNILERFSAQQFPDLHSELNLSSLELGDSALYFCAIIFGQGTAYEQYFGPGTRLTVT.

The V and J genes are TRBV4-2 and TRBJ2-3; 8 nucleotides line up with TRBD2. V lost 1 base and J lost 2; bases outside the gene matches: 5. The V gene's germline CDR1 is LGHNA and CDR2 YNFKEQ. The CDR3 has 16 amino acids. CDR3 nucleotide sequence: TGTGCCAGCAGCCAAGTGGCTAGCGGGCCCACAGATACGCAGTATTTT. Translating it yields CASSQVASGPTDTQYF.

The rearrangement uses TRBV23-1 and TRBJ1-4, with 8 positions matching TRBD1. TRBV23-1 is recorded as an ORF, its role being uncertain. This CDR3 is built from 16 residues. Trimming cost V 3 bases and J 8 bases; bases outside gene matches: 11. CDR3 bases: TGCGCCAGCAGTCAGCAGGGGGCCGGGGCTAGCGAAAAACTGTTTTTT. It yields the protein CASSQQGAGASEKLFF.

The gene calls are TRBV2 and TRBJ2-5; D might be TRBD2 (5 bases). The J call may be mistaken, given a closer DNA end match to TRBJ2-7. The CDR3 has 14 amino acids. Per the germline V gene, CDR1 is SNHLY and CDR2 is FYNNEI. The CDR3 nucleotides are TGTGCCATCCTCCTCGACGGGGAAGAGGTCGAGCAGTACTTC. Its protein is CAILLDGEEVEQYF.

This chain links TRBV27 with TRBJ1-5; D perhaps matches TRBD1 (5 bases). V was clipped by 3 bases and J by 3 bases, with 9 bases between them. Germline V gene data show CDR1 as MNHEY and CDR2 as SMNVEV (reference sequence). The CDR3 extends over 14 amino acids. The CDR3 spells CASSLRGLNQPQHF. CDR3 nucleotide sequence: TGTGCCAGCAGTTTGCGGGGCCTCAATCAGCCCCAGCATTTT.

This clone occurred a few times. The rearrangement joins TRBV4-1 to TRBJ1-3, with no clear D. CDR3 size: 16 residues. CDR1 and CDR2 from the germline V gene are MGHRA and YSYEKL. V lost 1 base, J lost 0 bases, and 10 bases lay in between. This CDR3 is CASSQGQYSSGNTIYF. The CDR3 bases are TGCGCCAGCAGCCAAGGTCAATACAGCTCTGGAAACACCATATATTTT.

For this clone: The sample holds other DNA sequences that translate to the same CDR3. The rearrangement joins TRBV9 to TRBJ2-7; 7 bases are shared with TRBD1. V gave up 9 bases and J gave up 2 bases; unmatched junction bases: 14. The CDR3 runs to 15 residues. Germline V lookup: CDR1 SGDLS, CDR2 YYNGEE. The CDR3 region is CAIFFKQGTAYEQYF. The CDR3 DNA reads TGTGCCATTTTTTTCAAACAGGGGACGGCCTACGAGCAGTACTTC.

This clone showed up just once. J is TRBJ2-7 and V is TRBV27; possibly TRBD2 for D (7 bases). Germline V gene lookup returns CDR1 MNHEY and CDR2 SMNVEV (reference sequence). Trimming took off 8 bases at V and 1 base at J, with 18 bases between the two ends. There are 15 residues in the CDR3. The CDR3 sequence is CASWAGAGVSYEQYF. The CDR3, as DNA: TGTGCCAGCTGGGCGGGGGCCGGGGTATCCTACGAGCAGTACTTC.

Points on this clone: This specimen includes other DNA sequences encoding the same CDR3. The genes are TRBV9 and TRBJ2-7; perhaps TRBD1 as D (6 bases). Trimming left V 8 bases short and J 4 bases short, with 22 bases between. Germline V gene data show CDR1 as SGDLS and CDR2 as YYNGEE. This CDR3 spans 15 amino acids. The CDR3 here is CASCFKQGTAYEQYF. The CDR3 nucleotides read TGTGCCAGTTGTTTCAAGCAGGGGACGGCATACGAGCAGTACTTC.

This sequence joins TRBV6-5 and TRBJ2-1, with 7 bases lining up with TRBD2. The CDR3 totals 14 residues. Trimming at V came to 6 bases and at J to 3 bases, leaving 5 bases not matched to a gene. CDR1 is MNHEY and CDR2 is SVGAGI in the germline V gene. The DNA of the CDR3 is TGTGCCAGCAGGCAAGCGGGGCGCTACAATGAGCAGTTCTTC. It is translated as CASRQAGRYNEQFF.

This clone is categorized as hyperexpanded. The chain has TRBV2 and TRBJ2-7; weak D call: TRBD2 (5 bases). Between the trimmed V and J ends, which lost 0 bases and 3 bases, there was a span of 15 bases. The CDR3 has 16 amino acids. The germline V gene has CDR1 SNHLY and CDR2 FYNNEI. The CDR3 spells CASSEAHTGINYEQYF. The CDR3 region has the DNA TGTGCCAGCAGTGAAGCGCACACGGGGATAAACTACGAGCAGTACTTC.

The rearrangement links TRBV5-1 to TRBJ1-2; possibly TRBD1 for D (6 bases). Germline V gene lookup returns CDR1 SGHRS and CDR2 YFSETQ. The CDR3 spans 13 residues. Trimming shortened V by 3 bases and J by 4 bases, and 10 bases separated the two germline ends. CDR3 protein: CASSSDSFYGYTF. CDR3 bases: TGCGCCAGCAGCTCGGACAGTTTCTATGGCTACACCTTC.

This clone was counted a few times. The CDR3 sequence is CASSFGQGHQPQHF. The CDR3 DNA reads as TGTGCCAGCAGTTTTGGACAGGGCCATCAGCCCCAGCATTTT. The chain joins TRBV28 to TRBJ1-5, with TRBD1 matching over 8 bases. The CDR3 spans 14 residues. Germline V gene lookup returns CDR1 MDHEN and CDR2 SYDVKM. With V trimmed by 3 bases and J by 5 bases, 3 bases remained unmatched.

By frequency in the sample, this clone is large. V usage is TRBV27 and J usage is TRBJ1-1; D is uncertain. The CDR3 spans 14 residues. CDR1 and CDR2 from the germline V gene are MNHEY and SMNVEV (reference sequence). V lost 6 bases and J lost 0, with 11 bases in between. CDR3 region: CASSPVAVNTEAFF. In nucleotides, the CDR3 is TGTGCCAGCAGCCCGGTTGCGGTGAACACTGAAGCTTTCTTT.